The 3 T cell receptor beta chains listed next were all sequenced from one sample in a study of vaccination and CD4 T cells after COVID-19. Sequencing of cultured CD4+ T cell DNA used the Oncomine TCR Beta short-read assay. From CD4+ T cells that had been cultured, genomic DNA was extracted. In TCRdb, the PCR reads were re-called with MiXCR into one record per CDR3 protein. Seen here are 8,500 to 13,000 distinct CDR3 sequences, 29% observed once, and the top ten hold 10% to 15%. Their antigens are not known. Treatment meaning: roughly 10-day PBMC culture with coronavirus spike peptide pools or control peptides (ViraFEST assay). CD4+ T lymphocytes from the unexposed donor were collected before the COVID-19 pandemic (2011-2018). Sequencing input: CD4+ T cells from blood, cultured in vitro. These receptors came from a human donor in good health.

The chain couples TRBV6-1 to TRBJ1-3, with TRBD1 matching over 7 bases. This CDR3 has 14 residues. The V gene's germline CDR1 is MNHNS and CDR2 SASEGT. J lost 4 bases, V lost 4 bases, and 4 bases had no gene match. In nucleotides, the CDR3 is TGTGCCAGCAGTGTATCGACAGGGGGAAACACCATATATTTT. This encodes CASSVSTGGNTIYF.

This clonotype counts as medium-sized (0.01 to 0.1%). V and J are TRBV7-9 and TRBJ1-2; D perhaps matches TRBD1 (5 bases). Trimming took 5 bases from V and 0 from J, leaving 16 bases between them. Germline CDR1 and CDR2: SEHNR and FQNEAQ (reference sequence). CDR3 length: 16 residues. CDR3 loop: CASSISPGRTNYGYTF. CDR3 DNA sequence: TGTGCCAGCAGCATTAGCCCAGGGCGGACTAACTATGGCTACACCTTC. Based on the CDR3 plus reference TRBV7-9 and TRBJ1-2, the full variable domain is DTGVSQNPRHKITKRGQNVTFRCDPISEHNRLYWYRQTLGQGPEFLTYFQNEAQLEKSRLLSDRFSAERPKGSFSTLEIQRTEQGDSAMYLCASSISPGRTNYGYTFGSGTRLTVV.

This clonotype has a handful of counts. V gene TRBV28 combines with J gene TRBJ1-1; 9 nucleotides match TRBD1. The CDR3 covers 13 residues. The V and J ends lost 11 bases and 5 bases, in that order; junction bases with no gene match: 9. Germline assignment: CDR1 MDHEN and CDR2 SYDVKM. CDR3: CAYKTGGNTEAFF. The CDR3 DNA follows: TGTGCCTACAAGACAGGGGGGAATACTGAAGCTTTCTTT.